This T cell receptor (beta chain) came from a study of blood T cell repertoires in COVID-19. Libraries were prepared by immunoSEQ multiplex PCR; TCRdb keeps only in-frame clonotypes and omits some of them. The sample shows hundreds of thousands of clones, about 90% of them seen only once. The CDR3 covers 17 residues. Germline CDR1 reads KGHSH; CDR2 reads LQKENI. The germline V and J ends were trimmed by 1 base and 3 bases, with 19 bases remaining between them. This clone has only one observation. This chain links TRBV18 with TRBJ2-7; D unclear. The sequenced material came from peripheral blood. The receptor's source is a woman in her forties or fifties who had recovered from COVID-19. CDR3 residues: CASSPLNSFRQRYEQYF. The CDR3 region has the DNA TGTGCCAGCTCACCACTCAATTCCTTTCGACAACGCTACGAGCAGTACTTC.